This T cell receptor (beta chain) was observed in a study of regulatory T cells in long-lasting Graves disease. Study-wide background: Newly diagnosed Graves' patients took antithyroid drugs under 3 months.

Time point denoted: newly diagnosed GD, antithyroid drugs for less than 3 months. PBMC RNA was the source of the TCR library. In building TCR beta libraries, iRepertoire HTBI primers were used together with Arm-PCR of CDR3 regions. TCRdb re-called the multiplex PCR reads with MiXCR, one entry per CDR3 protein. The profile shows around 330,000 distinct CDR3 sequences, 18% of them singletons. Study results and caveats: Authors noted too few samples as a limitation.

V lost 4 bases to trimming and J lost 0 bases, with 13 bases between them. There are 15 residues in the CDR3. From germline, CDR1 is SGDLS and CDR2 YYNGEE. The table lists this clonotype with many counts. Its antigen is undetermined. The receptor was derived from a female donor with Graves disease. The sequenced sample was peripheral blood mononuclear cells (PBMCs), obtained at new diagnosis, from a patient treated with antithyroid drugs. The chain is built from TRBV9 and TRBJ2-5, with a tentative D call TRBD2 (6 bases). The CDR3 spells CASSSTAGYQETQYF. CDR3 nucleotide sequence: TGTGCCAGCAGCTCGACGGCGGGGTACCAAGAGACCCAGTACTTC.